The rows below give T cell receptor beta chains drawn from one sample of a study of blood T cell repertoires in COVID-19. The data were produced by immunoSEQ multiplex PCR, yet TCRdb's version contains in-frame clones alone and is incomplete. The sample consists of some 400,000 clones, 81% of them appearing once. Sequencing was carried out using peripheral blood. Source of these receptors: a human donor with acute or convalescent COVID-19. The donor label of this sample is uncertain. Each CDR3 is given with its conserved first and last residue. D genes are given only for firm matches. Only some rows state a clone size, as once, few, many or a class for expanded clones.

TRBD1	TRBV19	NA	14	TRBJ2-3	TGTGCCAGTAGAGGCAGGGGGCTTACAGATACGCAGTATTTT	CASRGRGLTDTQYF
NA	TRBV4-1	NA	13	TRBJ2-1	TGCGCCAGCAGCCGTAGTAGAGGGGGTGAGCAGTTCTTC	CASSRSRGGEQFF
NA	TRBV11-2	NA	12	TRBJ1-3	TGTGCCAGCAGCGGGGACTGGGACACCATATATTTT	CASSGDWDTIYF
TRBD2	TRBV28	NA	15	TRBJ2-1	TGTGCCAGCAGTACCAGCGGGAGGTACTACAATGAGCAGTTCTTC	CASSTSGRYYNEQFF
NA	TRBV27	NA	15	TRBJ1-6	TGTGCCAGCAGCCCCGCCAGGGCCGGGAATTCACCCCTCCACTTT	CASSPARAGNSPLHF
NA	TRBV5-1	NA	11	TRBJ2-5	TGCGCCAGCAGCCGGAGGGATGCCCAGTACTTC	CASSRRDAQYF
NA	TRBV19	NA	13	TRBJ1-2	TGTGCCAGTAGTGTTCAGGGGTACTATGGCTACACCTTC	CASSVQGYYGYTF
NA	TRBV6-2/TRBV6-3	few	15	TRBJ1-1	TGTGCCAGCAGTTACCGGCAGGCCTCGAACACTGAAGCTTTCTTT	CASSYRQASNTEAFF
NA	TRBV5-1	NA	11	TRBJ2-2	TGCGCCAGCAGTCCGGGAGGGGAGCTGTTTTTT	CASSPGGELFF
TRBD2	TRBV6-5	NA	14	TRBJ2-7	TGTGCCACAGAGACTAGCGGGGGGGCCTACGAGCAGTACTTC	CATETSGGAYEQYF
TRBD2	TRBV3-1/TRBV3-2	NA	13	TRBJ2-3	TGTGCCAGCAGCCGGGACTACACAGATACGCAGTATTTT	CASSRDYTDTQYF
TRBD2	TRBV5-1	NA	18	TRBJ2-6	TGCGCCAGCAGCTTGTATGGGACTAGCGCCTCTGGGGCCAACGTCCTGACTTTC	CASSLYGTSASGANVLTF
NA	TRBV6-1	NA	15	TRBJ2-3	TGTGCCAGCAGTGAAAGGCTAGGCAGCACAGATACGCAGTATTTT	CASSERLGSTDTQYF
TRBD2	TRBV2	once	15	TRBJ2-1	TGTGCCAGCAGTGAAGGACTAGCGGGGGGGCAAGAGCAGTTCTTC	CASSEGLAGGQEQFF
NA	TRBV6-6	NA	15	TRBJ2-2	TGTGCCAGTTCATCGGGCCAGGGGAGCACCGGGGAGCTGTTTTTT	CASSSGQGSTGELFF
NA	TRBV30	NA	13	TRBJ1-3	TGTGCCTATTCCAGGGGAATTGGAAACACCATATATTTT	CAYSRGIGNTIYF
NA	TRBV19	NA	14	TRBJ1-2	TGTGCCAGTAGTACAGGGGCCTCTGACTATGGCTACACCTTC	CASSTGASDYGYTF
TRBD1	TRBV18	few	15	TRBJ1-2	TGTGCCAGCTCAAATTCTTCGTACAGGGGGTATGGCTACACCTTC	CASSNSSYRGYGYTF
NA	TRBV6-5	NA	12	TRBJ1-4	TGTGCCAGCAGTCCCCTGGGGACTTTCGTGTTTTTT	CASSPLGTFVFF
TRBD2	TRBV24-1	NA	17	TRBJ2-1	TGTGCCACCAGTGACCCACGCAGCGGGAGGGACTACAATGAGCAGTTCTTC	CATSDPRSGRDYNEQFF
TRBD1	TRBV6-2/TRBV6-3	NA	16	TRBJ1-1	TGTGCCAGCAGTTACCCTCAGGGGGTTTTGAACACTGAAGCTTTCTTT	CASSYPQGVLNTEAFF
TRBD2	TRBV4-2	once	14	TRBJ2-1	TGTGCCAGCAGCCAAGAGCGGGAGAGTAATGAGCAGTTCTTC	CASSQERESNEQFF
TRBD2	TRBV4-2	few	15	TRBJ2-7	TGTGCCAGCAGCCAAGGTGGCGGGGGGGCCTACGAGCAGTACTTC	CASSQGGGGAYEQYF
TRBD2	TRBV28	NA	15	TRBJ2-7	TGTGCCAGCAGCCGACTAGCGGGGGGGCGGTACGAGCAGTACTTC	CASSRLAGGRYEQYF
NA	TRBV7-9	NA	14	TRBJ1-1	TGTGCCAGCAGCTTAGATGTCCAAAACACTGAAGCTTTCTTT	CASSLDVQNTEAFF
NA	TRBV27	NA	20	TRBJ1-3	TGTGCCAGCAGTATGTGGGGGAGGACCTCTGTGGGGACCTCTGGAAACACCATATATTTT	CASSMWGRTSVGTSGNTIYF
TRBD1	TRBV2	once	13	TRBJ2-1	TGTGCCAGCACATCTCGACAGGGCAATGAGCAGTTCTTC	CASTSRQGNEQFF
NA	TRBV19	NA	15	TRBJ1-5	TGTGCCAGTAGTAATGGAGGGGACCCCCATCAGCCCCAGCATTTT	CASSNGGDPHQPQHF
TRBD2	TRBV24-1	NA	17	TRBJ2-1	TGTGCCACCAGTTCTGGCGCGGGGGGGCTTGGATTGAGTGAGCAGTTCTTC	CATSSGAGGLGLSEQFF
NA	TRBV6-5	NA	15	TRBJ2-1	TGTGCCAGCACCGAACCGGGATCCCTTCGGAATGAGCAGTTCTTC	CASTEPGSLRNEQFF
NA	TRBV18	NA	17	TRBJ1-2	TGTGCCAGCTCACCTAATACCGGGACCCGGGAGAACTATGGCTACACCTTC	CASSPNTGTRENYGYTF
TRBD2	TRBV5-1	once	18	TRBJ2-3	TGCGCCAGCAGCCCGACTAGCGGGGGGGCGACGGGCACAGATACGCAGTATTTT	CASSPTSGGATGTDTQYF
NA	TRBV18	NA	14	TRBJ2-7	TGTGCCAGCTCCCCGCGGGACAGCTCCTACGAGCAGTACTTC	CASSPRDSSYEQYF
TRBD1	TRBV12-3/TRBV12-4	NA	11	TRBJ1-1	TGTGCCAGCAGGACAGGGATTGAAGCTTTCTTT	CASRTGIEAFF
TRBD1	TRBV7-9	few	14	TRBJ2-1	TGTGCCAGCAGCTCACAGGGGCTTTACAATGAGCAGTTCTTC	CASSSQGLYNEQFF
NA	TRBV19	few	15	TRBJ1-5	TGTGCCAGTAGTATTTCAGGGTATAGCAATCAGCCCCAGCATTTT	CASSISGYSNQPQHF
TRBD1	TRBV6-5	NA	12	TRBJ1-1	TGTGCCAGCAGAACAGGGGTCACTGAAGCTTTCTTT	CASRTGVTEAFF
TRBD1	TRBV19	NA	13	TRBJ1-1	TGTGCCAGTACCCCGGACAGGGGTTCGGAAGCTTTCTTT	CASTPDRGSEAFF
NA	TRBV27	NA	13	TRBJ1-2	TGTGCCAGCAGGCCCGGTGTTTACTATGGCTACACCTTC	CASRPGVYYGYTF
TRBD1	TRBV6-5	NA	14	TRBJ1-4	TGTGCCAGCAGCTCGACAGGGGTATATGAAAAACTGTTTTTT	CASSSTGVYEKLFF
NA	TRBV11-1	NA	13	TRBJ2-1	TGTGCCAGCAGCTTAGGGCGGAACAATGAGCAGTTCTTC	CASSLGRNNEQFF
TRBD1	TRBV4-1	NA	15	TRBJ1-1	TGCGCCAGCAGCCAAACAGGGGGGAGAGGCACTGAAGCTTTCTTT	CASSQTGGRGTEAFF
NA	TRBV7-9	NA	12	TRBJ1-5	TGTGCCAGCAGCCTACCGAATCAGCCCCAGCATTTT	CASSLPNQPQHF
NA	TRBV7-2	NA	14	TRBJ2-4	TGTGCCAGCAGCTTAGACATTGGGCAAAACATTCAGTACTTC	CASSLDIGQNIQYF
NA	TRBV5-1	NA	14	TRBJ2-7	TGCGCCAGCAGGGGAACTAGGAGTTCCTACGAGCAGTACTTC	CASRGTRSSYEQYF
NA	TRBV7-9	NA	16	TRBJ1-5	TGTGCCAGCAGCTTAGCAGTGGGAGGACGAAATCAGCCCCAGCATTTT	CASSLAVGGRNQPQHF
TRBD2	TRBV3-1/TRBV3-2	NA	15	TRBJ2-2	TGTGCCAGCAGCCCTCGACTAGCGGGCTCCGGGGAGCTGTTTTTT	CASSPRLAGSGELFF
NA	TRBV4-2	NA	15	TRBJ1-1	TGTGCCAGCAGCCAAACCCTCTACGGGAACACTGAAGCTTTCTTT	CASSQTLYGNTEAFF